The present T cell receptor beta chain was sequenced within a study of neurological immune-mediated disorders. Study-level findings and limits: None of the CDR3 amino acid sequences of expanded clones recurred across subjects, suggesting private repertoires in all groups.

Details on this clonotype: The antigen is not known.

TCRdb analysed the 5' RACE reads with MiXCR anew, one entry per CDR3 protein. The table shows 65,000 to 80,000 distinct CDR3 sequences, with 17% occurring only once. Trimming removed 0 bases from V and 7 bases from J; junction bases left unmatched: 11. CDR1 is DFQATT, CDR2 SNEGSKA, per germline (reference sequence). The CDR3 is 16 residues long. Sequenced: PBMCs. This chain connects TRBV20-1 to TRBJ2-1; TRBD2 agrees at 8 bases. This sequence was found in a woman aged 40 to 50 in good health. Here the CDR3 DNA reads TGCAGTGCTAGAGATAGGGAGCGGGGGAACTCAAATGAGCAGTTCTTC. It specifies CSARDRERGNSNEQFF.